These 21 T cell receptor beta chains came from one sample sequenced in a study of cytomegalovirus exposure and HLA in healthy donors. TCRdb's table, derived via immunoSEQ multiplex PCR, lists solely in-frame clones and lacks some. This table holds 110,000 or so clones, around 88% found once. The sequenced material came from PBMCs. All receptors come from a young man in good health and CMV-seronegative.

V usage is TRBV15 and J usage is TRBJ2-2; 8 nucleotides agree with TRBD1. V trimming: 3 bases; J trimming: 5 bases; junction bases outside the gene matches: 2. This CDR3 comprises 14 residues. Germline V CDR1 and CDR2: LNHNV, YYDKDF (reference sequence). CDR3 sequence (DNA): TGTGCCACCAGCAGGGACAGGGAGACCGGGGAGCTGTTTTTT. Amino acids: CATSRDRETGELFF. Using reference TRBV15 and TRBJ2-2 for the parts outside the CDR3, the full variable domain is DAMVIQNPRYQVTQFGKPVTLSCSQTLNHNVMYWYQQKSSQAPKLLFHYYDKDFNNEADTPDNFQSRRPNTSFCFLDIRSPGLGDTAMYLCATSRDRETGELFFGEGSRLTVL.

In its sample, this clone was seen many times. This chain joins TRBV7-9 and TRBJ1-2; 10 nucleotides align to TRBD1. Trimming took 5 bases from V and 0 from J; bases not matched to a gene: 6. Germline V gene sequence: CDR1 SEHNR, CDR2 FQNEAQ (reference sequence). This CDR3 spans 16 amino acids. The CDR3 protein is CASSDDRGQPNYGYTF. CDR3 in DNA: TGTGCCAGCAGCGACGACAGGGGGCAGCCTAACTATGGCTACACCTTC.

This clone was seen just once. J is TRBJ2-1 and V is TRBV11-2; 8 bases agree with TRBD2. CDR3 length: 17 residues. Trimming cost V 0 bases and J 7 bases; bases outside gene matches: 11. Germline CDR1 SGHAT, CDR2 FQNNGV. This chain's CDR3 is CASSLELLGLGLNEQFF. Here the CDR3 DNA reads TGTGCCAGCAGCTTAGAACTTTTGGGACTAGGTTTGAATGAGCAGTTCTTC. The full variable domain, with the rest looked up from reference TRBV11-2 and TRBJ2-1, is EAGVAQSPRYKIIEKRQSVAFWCNPISGHATLYWYQQILGQGPKLLIQFQNNGVVDDSQLPKDRFSAERLKGVDSTLKIQPAKLEDSAVYLCASSLELLGLGLNEQFFGPGTRLTVL.

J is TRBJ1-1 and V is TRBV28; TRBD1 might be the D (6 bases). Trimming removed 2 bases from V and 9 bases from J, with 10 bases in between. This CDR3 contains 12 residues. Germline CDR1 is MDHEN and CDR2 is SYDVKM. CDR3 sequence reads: CASSLKQGQAFF. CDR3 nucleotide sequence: TGTGCCAGCAGTTTAAAACAGGGACAAGCTTTCTTT.

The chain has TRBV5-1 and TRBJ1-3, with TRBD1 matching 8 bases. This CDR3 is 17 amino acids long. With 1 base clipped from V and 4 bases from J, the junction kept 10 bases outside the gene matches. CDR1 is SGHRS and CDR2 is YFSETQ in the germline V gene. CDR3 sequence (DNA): TGCGCCAGCAGCTTGCGGGGGACAGGAGCGGCGGGAAACACCATATATTTT. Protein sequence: CASSLRGTGAAGNTIYF. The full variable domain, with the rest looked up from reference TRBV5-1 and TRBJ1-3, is KAGVTQTPRYLIKTRGQQVTLSCSPISGHRSVSWYQQTPGQGLQFLFEYFSETQRNKGNFPGRFSGRQFSNSRSEMNVSTLELGDSALYLCASSLRGTGAAGNTIYFGEGSWLTVV.

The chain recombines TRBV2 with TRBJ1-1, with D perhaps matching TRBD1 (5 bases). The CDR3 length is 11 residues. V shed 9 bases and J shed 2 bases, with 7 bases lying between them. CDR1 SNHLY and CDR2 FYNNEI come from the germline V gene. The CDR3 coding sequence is TGTGCCAGTGACAGAAACACTGAAGCTTTCTTT. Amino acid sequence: CASDRNTEAFF.

As DNA, the CDR3 is TGTGCCAGCATTAGGACAGGAGCGGCCACTGAAGCTTTCTTT. Translated, it gives CASIRTGAATEAFF. The V gene is TRBV13, the J gene TRBJ1-1; 7 positions agree with TRBD1. After removal of 7 bases from V and 4 bases from J, the junction contained 9 bases not matched to a gene. Germline CDR1 PRHDT, CDR2 FYEKMQ (reference sequence). The CDR3 sequence is 14 residues long.

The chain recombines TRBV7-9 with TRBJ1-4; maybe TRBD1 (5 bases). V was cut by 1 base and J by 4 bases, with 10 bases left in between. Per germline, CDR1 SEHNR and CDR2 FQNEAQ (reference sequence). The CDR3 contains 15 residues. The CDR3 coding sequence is TGTGCCAGCAGCTTAGTGGGGGGAGATAATGAAAAACTGTTTTTT. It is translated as CASSLVGGDNEKLFF.

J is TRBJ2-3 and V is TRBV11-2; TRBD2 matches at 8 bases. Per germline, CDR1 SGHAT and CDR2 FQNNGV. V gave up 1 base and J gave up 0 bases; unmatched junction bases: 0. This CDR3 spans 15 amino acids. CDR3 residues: CASSLAGGSTDTQYF. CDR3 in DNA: TGTGCCAGCAGCTTAGCGGGGGGGAGCACAGATACGCAGTATTTT.

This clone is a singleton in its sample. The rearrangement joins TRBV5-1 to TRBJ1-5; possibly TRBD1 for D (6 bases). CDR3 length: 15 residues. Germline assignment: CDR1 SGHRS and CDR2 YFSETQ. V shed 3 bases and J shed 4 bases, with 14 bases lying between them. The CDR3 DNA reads TGCGCCAGCAGCTCCGAAGGACAGAAAAATCAGCCCCAGCATTTT. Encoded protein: CASSSEGQKNQPQHF.

The CDR3 DNA follows: TGTGCCAGCAGCCCGTACTCCGGGACAGGGGTCTACGAGCAGTACTTC. It specifies CASSPYSGTGVYEQYF. This sequence joins TRBV9 and TRBJ2-7, with 10 bases matching TRBD1. This CDR3 spans 16 amino acids. Germline trimming cut 4 bases from V and 3 bases from J; bases unmatched to any gene: 10. Germline loops: CDR1 SGDLS, CDR2 YYNGEE.

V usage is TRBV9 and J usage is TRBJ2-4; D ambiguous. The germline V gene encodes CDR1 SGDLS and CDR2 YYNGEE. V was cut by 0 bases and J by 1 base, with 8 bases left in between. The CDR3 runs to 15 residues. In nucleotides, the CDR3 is TGTGCCAGCAGCGTAGGCGGAAGCGCCAAAAACATTCAGTACTTC. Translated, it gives CASSVGGSAKNIQYF.

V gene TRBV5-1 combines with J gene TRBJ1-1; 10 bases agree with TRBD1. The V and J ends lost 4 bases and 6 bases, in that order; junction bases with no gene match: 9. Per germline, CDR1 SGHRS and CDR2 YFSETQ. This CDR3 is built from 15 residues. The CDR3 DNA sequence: TGCGCCAGCAGCGACCCAGGACAGGGGGTAGCTGAAGCTTTCTTT. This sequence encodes CASSDPGQGVAEAFF.

The CDR3 DNA reads as TGTGCCAGCAGCCCTAGGGAGGGATTGAACACCGGGGAGCTGTTTTTT. Protein sequence: CASSPREGLNTGELFF. This chain joins TRBV7-9 and TRBJ2-2; 7 nucleotides agree with TRBD2. The germline CDR1 and CDR2 sequences are SEHNR and FQNEAQ (reference sequence). V lost 5 bases to trimming and J lost 1 base; unmatched junction nucleotides: 7. The CDR3 is 16 residues long.

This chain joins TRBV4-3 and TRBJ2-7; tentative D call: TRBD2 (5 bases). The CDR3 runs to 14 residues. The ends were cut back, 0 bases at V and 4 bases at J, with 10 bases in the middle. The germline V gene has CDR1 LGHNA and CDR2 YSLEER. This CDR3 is CASSQDTRGYEQYF. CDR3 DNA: TGCGCCAGCAGCCAAGATACTCGGGGTTACGAGCAGTACTTC.

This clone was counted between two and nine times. The CDR3 DNA is TGTGCCAGCAGCTTATCGGACACCTCGGAAAAACTGTTTTTT. Amino acid sequence: CASSLSDTSEKLFF. J is TRBJ1-4 and V is TRBV11-2, with a tentative D call TRBD1 (5 bases). Trimming shortened V by 2 bases and J by 8 bases, and 12 bases separated the two germline ends. This CDR3 has 14 residues. In germline, CDR1 is SGHAT, CDR2 FQNNGV.

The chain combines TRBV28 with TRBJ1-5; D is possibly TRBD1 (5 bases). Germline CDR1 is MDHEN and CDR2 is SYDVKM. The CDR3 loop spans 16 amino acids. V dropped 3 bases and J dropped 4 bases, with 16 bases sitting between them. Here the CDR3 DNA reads TGTGCCAGCAGTTTCCGGCAGGGTAAAGGTAATCAGCCCCAGCATTTT. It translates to CASSFRQGKGNQPQHF.

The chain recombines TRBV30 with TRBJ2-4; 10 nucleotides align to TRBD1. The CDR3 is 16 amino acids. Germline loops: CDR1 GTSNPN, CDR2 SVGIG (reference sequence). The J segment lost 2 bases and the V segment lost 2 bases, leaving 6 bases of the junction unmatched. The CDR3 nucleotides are TGTGCCTGGAGTCAGGGACAGGGGTACTCCAAAAACATTCAGTACTTC. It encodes CAWSQGQGYSKNIQYF.

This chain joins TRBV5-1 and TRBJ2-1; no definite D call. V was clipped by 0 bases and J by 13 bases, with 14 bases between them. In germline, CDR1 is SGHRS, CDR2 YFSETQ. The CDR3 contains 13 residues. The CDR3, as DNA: TGCGCCAGCAGCTTGGCCCTTGCCTCGGTTCAGTTCTTC. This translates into CASSLALASVQFF.

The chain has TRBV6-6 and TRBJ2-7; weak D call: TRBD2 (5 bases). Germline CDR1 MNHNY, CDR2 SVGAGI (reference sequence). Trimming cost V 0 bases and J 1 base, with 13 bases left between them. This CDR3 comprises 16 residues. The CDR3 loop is CASSYSLGDYSYEQYF. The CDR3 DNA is TGTGCCAGCAGTTACTCGCTCGGGGATTATTCCTACGAGCAGTACTTC.

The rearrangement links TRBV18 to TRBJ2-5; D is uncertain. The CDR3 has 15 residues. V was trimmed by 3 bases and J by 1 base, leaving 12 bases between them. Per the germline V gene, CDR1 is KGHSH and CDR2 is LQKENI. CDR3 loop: CASSPESLAQETQYF. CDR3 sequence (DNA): TGTGCCAGCTCACCGGAGTCTTTGGCCCAAGAGACCCAGTACTTC. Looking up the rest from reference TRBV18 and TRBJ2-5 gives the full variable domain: NAGVMQNPRHLVRRRGQEARLRCSPMKGHSHVYWYRQLPEEGLKFMVYLQKENIIDESGMPKERFSAEFPKEGPSILRIQQVVRGDSAAYFCASSPESLAQETQYFGPGTRLLVL.